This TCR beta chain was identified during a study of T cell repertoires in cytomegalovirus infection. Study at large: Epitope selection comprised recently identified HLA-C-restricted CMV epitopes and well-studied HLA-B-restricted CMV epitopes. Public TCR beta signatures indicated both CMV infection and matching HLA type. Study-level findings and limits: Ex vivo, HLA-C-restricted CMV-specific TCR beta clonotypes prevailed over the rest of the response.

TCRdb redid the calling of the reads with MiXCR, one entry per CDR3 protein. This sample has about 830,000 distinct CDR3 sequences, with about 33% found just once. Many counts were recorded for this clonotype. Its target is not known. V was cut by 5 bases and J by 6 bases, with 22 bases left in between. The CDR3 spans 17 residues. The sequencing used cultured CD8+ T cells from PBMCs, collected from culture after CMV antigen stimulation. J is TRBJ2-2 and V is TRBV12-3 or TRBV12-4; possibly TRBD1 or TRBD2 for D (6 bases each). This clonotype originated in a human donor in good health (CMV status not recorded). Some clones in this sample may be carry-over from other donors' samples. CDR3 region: CASSAGQRIEIPGELFF. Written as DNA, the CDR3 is TGTGCCAGCAGTGCGGGACAAAGAATTGAGATACCCGGGGAGCTGTTTTTT.